This T cell receptor beta chain was captured in a study of cytomegalovirus exposure and HLA in healthy donors. Primers: 60 Vbeta forward and 13 Jbeta reverse. Libraries were prepared by immunoSEQ multiplex PCR; TCRdb keeps only in-frame clonotypes and omits some of them. The sample table sets out around 100,000 clones. The CDR3 has 15 residues. Trimming removed 0 bases from V and 3 bases from J, with 11 bases in between. Germline V CDR1 and CDR2: SGHRS, YFSETQ. Study-level results: 150 to 200 TCR beta chains were listed as cytomegalovirus-associated. Follow-up analysis later connected one missense variant in DCLRE1C with trimming of TCR beta V- and J-genes.

As concerns this clone: What it recognizes is unknown.

The clonotype originates from a man aged 25 to 40 in good health and CMV-seronegative. The chain has TRBV5-1 and TRBJ2-3; D remains unclear. The sequenced material came from PBMCs. Here the CDR3 DNA reads TGCGCCAGCAGCTTGGCCCTATTTGAGACAGATACGCAGTATTTT. Protein: CASSLALFETDTQYF.